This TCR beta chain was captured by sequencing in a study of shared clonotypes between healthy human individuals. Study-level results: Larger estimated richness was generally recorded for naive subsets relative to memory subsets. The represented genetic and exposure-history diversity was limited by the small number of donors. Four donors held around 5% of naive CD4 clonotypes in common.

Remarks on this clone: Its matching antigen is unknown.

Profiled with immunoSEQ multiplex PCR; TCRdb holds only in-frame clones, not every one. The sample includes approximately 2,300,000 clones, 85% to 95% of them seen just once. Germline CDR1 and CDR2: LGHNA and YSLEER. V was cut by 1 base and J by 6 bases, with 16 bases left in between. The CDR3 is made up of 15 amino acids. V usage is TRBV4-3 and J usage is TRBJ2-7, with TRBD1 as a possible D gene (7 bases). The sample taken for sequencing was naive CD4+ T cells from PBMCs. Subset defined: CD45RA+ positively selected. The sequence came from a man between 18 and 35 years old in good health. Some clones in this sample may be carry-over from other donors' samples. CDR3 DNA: TGCGCCAGCAGCCAAGGGATGGGCCAGGGGGGCGAGCAGTACTTC. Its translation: CASSQGMGQGGEQYF.